These 23 T cell receptor beta chains were sequenced from one sample in a study of T cell clonality in common variable immunodeficiency. Libraries were prepared by immunoSEQ multiplex PCR; TCRdb keeps only in-frame clonotypes and omits some of them. The data show 30,000 to 40,000 clones, with none appearing a single time. Study outcomes and limitations: Common variable immunodeficiency TCR beta sequences reportedly had fewer deletions and N-nucleotide insertions.

Their antigens remain unidentified. Sequencing used peripheral blood mononuclear cells. Every receptor here comes from a human donor with common variable immunodeficiency.

This clone was recorded many times. The read finishes 3 residues shy of the CDR3 end, and the germline J gene is used to complete it. This sequence joins TRBV19 and TRBJ2-7, with D possibly matching TRBD2 (5 bases). The V end lost 5 bases, the J end lost 0 bases, and 11 bases lay between the germline ends. Germline V gene lookup returns CDR1 LNHDA and CDR2 SQIVND (reference sequence). The CDR3 loop spans 14 amino acids. CDR3 DNA, as far as it was read: TGTGCCAGTAGTTCCGGGGTCAGCTCCTACGAG. Translated, it gives CASSSGVSSYE. The entire CDR3 protein is CASSSGVSSYEQYF.

A word on this clone: The CDR3 is cut off 3 residues early in the read; its end comes from the germline J gene. The chain recombines TRBV20-1 with TRBJ2-7; D may be TRBD2 (5 bases). The CDR3 totals 14 residues. The V and J ends lost 6 bases and 3 bases respectively, with 18 bases between them. Germline CDR1 is DFQATT and CDR2 is SNEGSKA (reference sequence). The CDR3 reads CSAFIGPAGYEQYF. Partial CDR3 DNA: TGCAGTGCCTTCATCGGCCCTGCGGGCTACGAG.

Regarding this clone: The DNA ends 3 residues before the CDR3 does, and the rest of the CDR3 is filled in from the germline J gene. The V and J genes are TRBV11-2 and TRBJ2-5; TRBD1 is a possible D gene (6 bases). The CDR3 consists of 15 residues. V lost 5 bases and J lost 1, with 14 bases in between. Looked up from germline, CDR1 is SGHAT and CDR2 is FQNNGV. CDR3 in amino acids: CASSATLGGQETQYF. The sequenced CDR3 bases are TGTGCCAGCAGCGCCACTCTAGGGGGCCAAGAGACC.

This clone was seen a few times. The read terminates 3 residues ahead of where the CDR3 ends, so the germline J gene completes it. This sequence joins TRBV6-2 or TRBV6-3 and TRBJ2-2, with D possibly matching TRBD1 (6 bases). V lost 5 bases and J lost 2, with 9 bases in between. CDR3 length equals 14 residues. CDR1 is MNHEY, CDR2 SVGEGT, per germline. CDR3 protein: CASSKQGNTGELFF. Incomplete CDR3 DNA: TGTGCCAGCAGTAAACAGGGTAACACCGGGGAG.

In its sample, this clone was seen a few times. The read terminates 3 residues ahead of where the CDR3 ends, so the germline J gene completes it. The chain has TRBV5-1 and TRBJ2-7; maybe TRBD1 (5 bases). The germline V gene has CDR1 SGHRS and CDR2 YFSETQ. This CDR3 spans 14 amino acids. Trimming removed 0 bases at V and 5 bases at J, with 12 bases between. CDR3 sequence reads: CASSLGQKGDEQYF. Partial CDR3 DNA: TGCGCCAGCAGCTTGGGACAGAAAGGAGACGAG.

This clone was seen repeatedly, ten times or more. The read terminates 3 residues ahead of where the CDR3 ends, so the germline J gene completes it. V and J are TRBV18 and TRBJ1-1; D is unresolved. The CDR3 is made up of 11 amino acids. Germline V lookup: CDR1 KGHSH, CDR2 LQKENI. Trimming took 5 bases from V and 3 from J, leaving 4 bases between them. The CDR3 here is CASSGYTEAFF. CDR3 DNA (partial): TGTGCCAGCTCAGGCTACACTGAA.

Note on this clone: The DNA ends 3 residues before the CDR3 does, and the rest of the CDR3 is filled in from the germline J gene. The chain employs TRBV5-1 and TRBJ2-3; 9 nucleotides agree with TRBD2. V dropped 0 bases and J dropped 2; count of bases not matched to a gene: 7. The germline V gene encodes CDR1 SGHRS and CDR2 YFSETQ. The CDR3 consists of 17 residues. Partial CDR3 DNA: TGCGCCAGCAGCTTGGCGGCTAGCGGGACTCCCACAGATACG. Its protein is CASSLAASGTPTDT. The entire CDR3 protein reads CASSLAASGTPTDTQYF.

This clone was observed many times. The read halts 3 residues ahead of the CDR3 end, with the missing end drawn from the germline J gene. V and J are TRBV20-1 and TRBJ1-2; 11 bases fit TRBD1. The V and J ends lost 5 bases and 2 bases, in that order; junction bases with no gene match: 4. CDR3 size: 14 residues. Germline lookup yields CDR1 DFQATT and CDR2 SNEGSKA (reference sequence). The sequenced part of the CDR3 DNA is TGCAGTGCTGGACAGGGGGCGTCGAACTATGGC. Translated: CSAGQGASNYG. The whole CDR3 sequence reads CSAGQGASNYGYTF.

This clone was counted between two and nine times. Read coverage stops 3 residues before the CDR3 terminus; the germline J gene supplies the remainder. The chain couples TRBV6-1 to TRBJ2-3; no clear D gene. Germline assignment: CDR1 MNHNS and CDR2 SASEGT. With 0 bases removed from V and 8 bases from J, the gap between germline ends came to 12 bases. This CDR3 has 14 amino acids. The CDR3 bases that were read are TGTGCCAGCAGTGAAGCGCTTCAAGGCGGTACG. This sequence encodes CASSEALQGGT. The complete CDR3 reads CASSEALQGGTQYF.

This clone was recorded at least ten times. The DNA read from the CDR3 is TGTGCCTGGACGGCGGGAGGACTGAATGAG. This encodes CAWTAGGLNE. The whole CDR3 is CAWTAGGLNEQFF. The gene calls are TRBV30 and TRBJ2-1, with 8 bases matching TRBD2. The CDR3 extends 3 residues past the end of the read, so its final part is completed from the germline J gene. The V gene end was trimmed by 4 bases and the J gene end by 7 bases; junction bases not matched to a gene: 6. The CDR3 length is 13 residues. Looked up from germline, CDR1 is GTSNPN and CDR2 is SVGIG (reference sequence).

In the case of this clone: The read comes to an end 3 residues before the CDR3 does, leaving the germline J gene to fill in the end. V and J are TRBV19 and TRBJ2-7; 8 bases match TRBD1. The CDR3 runs to 14 residues. J lost 4 bases, V lost 4 bases, and 6 bases had no gene match. CDR1 and CDR2 from the germline V gene are LNHDA and SQIVND (reference sequence). The sequenced part of the CDR3 DNA is TGTGCCAGTAGTAGGGGACAGGAGTCTTACGAG. This translates into CASSRGQESYE. The CDR3 in full is CASSRGQESYEQYF.

In the case of this clone: The observed sequence ends 3 residues before the CDR3 terminus, with the missing tail filled in from the germline J gene. This sequence joins TRBV11-3 and TRBJ1-3; D gene unclear. The V end lost 6 bases, the J end lost 2 bases, and 11 bases lay between the germline ends. The CDR3 runs to 14 residues. Germline V lookup: CDR1 SGHNT, CDR2 YENEEA. This chain's CDR3 is CASSSKAAGNTIYF. CDR3 DNA (partial): TGTGCCAGCAGTTCGAAGGCGGCTGGAAACACC. The whole variable domain, filled in from reference TRBV11-3 and TRBJ1-3, reads EAGVVQSPRYKIIEKKQPVAFWCNPISGHNTLYWYLQNLGQGPELLIRYENEEAVDDSQLPKDRFSAERLKGVDSTLKIQPAELGDSAVYLCASSSKAAGNTIYFGEGSWLTVV.

A remark on this clone: The CDR3 goes on 3 residues after the read ends, and that part is filled in from the germline J gene. The J gene is TRBJ1-1, the V gene TRBV7-8, with D tentatively TRBD1 (5 bases). CDR3 length equals 17 residues. Per the germline V gene, CDR1 is SGHVS and CDR2 is FQNEAQ. Trimming left V 1 base short and J 5 bases short, with 20 bases between. The part of the CDR3 DNA that was read is TGTGCCAGCAGCTTAGACGAGACCGGGGGAGTTATAACTGAA. This sequence encodes CASSLDETGGVITE. The whole CDR3 is CASSLDETGGVITEAFF.

This clone came up many times. The read halts 3 residues ahead of the CDR3 end, with the missing end drawn from the germline J gene. The rearrangement links TRBV29-1 to TRBJ2-2; D not resolved. Trimming stripped 5 bases from V and 0 bases from J, with 13 bases between. CDR1 and CDR2 from the germline V gene are SQVTM and ANQGSEA. This CDR3 is built from 15 residues. The CDR3 spells CSVIPGDSNTGELFF. The sequenced CDR3 bases are TGCAGCGTTATTCCAGGAGATTCGAACACCGGGGAG.

This clone was observed many times. The read terminates 3 residues ahead of where the CDR3 ends, so the germline J gene completes it. The chain couples TRBV5-1 to TRBJ2-5, with 8 bases that match TRBD1. CDR3 length: 16 amino acids. V shed 2 bases, J shed 5 bases, and the junction held 11 bases outside the gene matches. The germline gives CDR1 SGHRS, CDR2 YFSETQ. CDR3 DNA (partial): TGCGCCAGCAGCTTTCAGGGGGCGCGGGAAGGGGAGACC. This sequence encodes CASSFQGAREGET. The CDR3 in full is CASSFQGAREGETQYF.

This clone was picked up a small number of times. The sequenced fragment ends 3 residues before the CDR3 boundary, so the rest is inferred from the germline J gene. This chain links TRBV29-1 with TRBJ2-5, with 9 nucleotides matching TRBD2. The ends lost 6 bases at V and 6 bases at J; junction bases unmatched: 8. Germline assignment: CDR1 SQVTM and CDR2 ANQGSEA. The CDR3 has 13 amino acids. The DNA read from the CDR3 is TGCAGCGTGTCGGGACTAGCATTGAAGACC. Translating it yields CSVSGLALKT. The whole CDR3 protein is CSVSGLALKTQYF.

This clone was seen more than once but under ten times. The sequence runs out 3 residues before the end of the CDR3; the remainder is reconstructed from the germline J gene. J is TRBJ2-3 and V is TRBV7-9; weak D call: TRBD1 (5 bases). V lost 4 bases and J 3 bases, leaving 11 bases between the germline ends. CDR3 length: 14 amino acids. Germline CDR1 SEHNR, CDR2 FQNEAQ (reference sequence). The CDR3 sequence is CASSSWGLTDTQYF. CDR3 bases read: TGTGCCAGCAGCTCCTGGGGCCTGACAGATACG.

The sample holds a few counts of this clone. The missing CDR3 end, 3 residues past where the read stops, is filled in from the germline J gene. This chain connects TRBV19 to TRBJ2-3, with 10 bases aligning to TRBD2. J was trimmed by 1 base and V by 5 bases; bases with no gene match: 6. Germline values: CDR1 LNHDA, CDR2 SQIVND (reference sequence). The CDR3 covers 16 residues. The CDR3 reads CASSDRGTSGTDTQYF. Partial CDR3 DNA: TGTGCCAGTAGTGACCGGGGGACTAGCGGCACAGATACG.

A note on this clone: Coverage ceases 3 residues before the CDR3 finishes, and the germline J gene fills in the end. The chain links TRBV7-2 to TRBJ2-3; possible D gene TRBD1, 6 bases. The CDR3 runs to 14 residues. Trimming removed 5 bases at V and 6 bases at J, with 15 bases between. CDR1 SGHTA and CDR2 FQGNSA come from the germline V gene. CDR3 region: CASSPQGGVDTQYF. Incomplete CDR3 DNA: TGTGCCAGCAGCCCACAAGGGGGTGTTGATACG.

This clone was counted only a few times. The read halts 3 residues ahead of the CDR3 end, with the missing end drawn from the germline J gene. This sequence joins TRBV2 and TRBJ1-2; D is uncertain. The CDR3 is made up of 13 amino acids. V was pared by 6 bases and J by 5 bases, with 13 bases between. Germline loops: CDR1 SNHLY, CDR2 FYNNEI. CDR3: CASRSEVGYGYTF. Incomplete CDR3 DNA: TGTGCCAGCAGGAGCGAGGTTGGGTATGGC.

This clone was recorded at least ten times. The read halts 3 residues ahead of the CDR3 end, with the missing end drawn from the germline J gene. The V and J genes are TRBV20-1 and TRBJ1-6; 11 bases match TRBD1. Trimming removed 2 bases from V and 10 bases from J; junction bases left unmatched: 10. This CDR3 spans 16 amino acids. Germline CDR1 is DFQATT and CDR2 is SNEGSKA (reference sequence). CDR3 DNA, as far as it was read: TGCAGTGCTAGAAATAGGGACAGGGGGAAGTACTCACCC. Translating gives CSARNRDRGKYSP. The complete CDR3 reads CSARNRDRGKYSPLHF.

On this clone: The read comes to an end 3 residues before the CDR3 does, leaving the germline J gene to fill in the end. This chain links TRBV19 with TRBJ1-5; possible D gene TRBD1, 6 bases. The V gene lost 7 bases and the J gene lost 2 bases, with 15 bases spanning the gap. CDR1 is LNHDA and CDR2 is SQIVND in the germline V gene (reference sequence). The CDR3 totals 15 residues. CDR3 in amino acids: CASTPDRRGNQPQHF. The part of the CDR3 DNA that was read is TGTGCCAGTACCCCAGACAGGAGGGGCAATCAGCCC.

The CDR3 loop reads CASSLTAGDYYNEQFF. CDR3 bases read: TGTGCCAGCAGCTTAACGGCAGGGGATTACTACAATGAG. The rearrangement links TRBV7-6 to TRBJ2-1, with D perhaps TRBD1 (6 bases). The read halts 3 residues ahead of the CDR3 end, with the missing end drawn from the germline J gene. This CDR3 is 16 amino acids long. V was cut by 2 bases and J by 3 bases, with 14 bases left in between. Germline V CDR1 and CDR2: SGHVS, FNYEAQ. Combining the CDR3 with reference TRBV7-6 and TRBJ2-1 gives the whole variable domain GAGVSQSPRYKVTKRGQDVALRCDPISGHVSLYWYRQALGQGPEFLTYFNYEAQQDKSGLPNDRFSAERPEGSISTLTIQRTEQRDSAMYRCASSLTAGDYYNEQFFGPGTRLTVL.